This T cell receptor (beta chain) emerged from a study of blood T cell repertoires in COVID-19. Looking at the study overall: Sites across the United States, Italy and Spain contributed samples from acute and convalescent COVID-19. Sample material is recorded as cDNA or gDNA derived from T cells, B-cell-depleted T cells, or PBMCs.

Germline V lookup: CDR1 SGHNT, CDR2 YENEEA. Trimming took 5 bases from V and 4 from J, leaving 20 bases between them. The CDR3 loop spans 16 amino acids. How the authors handled the data: Using reference gene primer amplification, nucleated cell counts were estimated. Data came from immunoSEQ multiplex PCR; TCRdb stores just in-frame clones and leaves some out. The V and J calls and clone size come from that table; D and trimming were worked out from the DNA. The sample yields hundreds of thousands of clones, 89% seen once. The specimen was peripheral blood. The receptor was isolated from an older woman with acute or convalescent COVID-19. The rearrangement links TRBV11-3 to TRBJ2-5; D perhaps matches TRBD1 (6 bases). CDR3 DNA sequence: TGTGCCAGCAGCCGGGGAACCGGGACACGAGGAGAGACCCAGTACTTC. It codes for CASSRGTGTRGETQYF. The full variable domain, in which reference TRBV11-3 and TRBJ2-5 provide the parts outside the CDR3, is EAGVVQSPRYKIIEKKQPVAFWCNPISGHNTLYWYLQNLGQGPELLIRYENEEAVDDSQLPKDRFSAERLKGVDSTLKIQPAELGDSAVYLCASSRGTGTRGETQYFGPGTRLLVL.